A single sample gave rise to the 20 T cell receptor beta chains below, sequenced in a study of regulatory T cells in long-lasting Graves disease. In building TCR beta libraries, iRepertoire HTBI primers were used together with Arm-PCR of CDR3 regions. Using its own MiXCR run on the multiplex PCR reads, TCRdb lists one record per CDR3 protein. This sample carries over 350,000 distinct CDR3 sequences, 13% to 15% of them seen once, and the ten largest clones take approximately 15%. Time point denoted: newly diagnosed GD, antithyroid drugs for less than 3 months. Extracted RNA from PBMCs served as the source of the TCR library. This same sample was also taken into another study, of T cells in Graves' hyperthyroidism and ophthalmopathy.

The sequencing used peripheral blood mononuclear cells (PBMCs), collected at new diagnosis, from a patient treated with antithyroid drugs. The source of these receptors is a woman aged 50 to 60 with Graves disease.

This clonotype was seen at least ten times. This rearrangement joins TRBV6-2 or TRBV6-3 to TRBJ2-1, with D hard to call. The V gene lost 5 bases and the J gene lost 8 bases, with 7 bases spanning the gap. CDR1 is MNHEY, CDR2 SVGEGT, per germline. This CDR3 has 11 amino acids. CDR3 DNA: TGTGCCAGCAGTCAATTCGATGAGCAGTTCTTC. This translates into CASSQFDEQFF.

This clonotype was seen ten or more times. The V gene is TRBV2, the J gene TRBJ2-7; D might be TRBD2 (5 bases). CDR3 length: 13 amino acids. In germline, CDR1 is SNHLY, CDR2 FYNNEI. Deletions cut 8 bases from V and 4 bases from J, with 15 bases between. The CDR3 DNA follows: TGTGCCAGCCTGGAGGTTCCACTGTACGAGCAGTACTTC. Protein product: CASLEVPLYEQYF. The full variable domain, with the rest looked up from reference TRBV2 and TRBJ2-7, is EPEVTQTPSHQVTQMGQEVILRCVPISNHLYFYWYRQILGQKVEFLVSFYNNEISEKSEIFDDQFSVERPDGSNFTLKIRSTKLEDSAMYFCASLEVPLYEQYFGPGTRLTVT.

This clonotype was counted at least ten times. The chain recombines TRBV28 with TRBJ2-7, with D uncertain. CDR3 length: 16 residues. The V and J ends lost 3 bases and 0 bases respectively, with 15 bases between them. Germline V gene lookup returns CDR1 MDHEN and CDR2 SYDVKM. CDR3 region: CASSLFSSVNSYEQYF. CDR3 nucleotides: TGTGCCAGCAGTTTGTTCTCTTCAGTCAACTCCTACGAGCAGTACTTC.

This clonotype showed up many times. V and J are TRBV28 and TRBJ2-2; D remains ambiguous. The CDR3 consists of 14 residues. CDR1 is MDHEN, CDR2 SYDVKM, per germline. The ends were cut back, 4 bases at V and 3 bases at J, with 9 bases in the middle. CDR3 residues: CASSYMGYTGELFF. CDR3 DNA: TGTGCCAGCAGTTATATGGGTTACACCGGGGAGCTGTTTTTT. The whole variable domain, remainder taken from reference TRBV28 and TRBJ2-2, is DVKVTQSSRYLVKRTGEKVFLECVQDMDHENMFWYRQDPGLGLRLIYFSYDVKMKEKGDIPEGYSVSREKKERFSLILESASTNQTSMYLCASSYMGYTGELFFGEGSRLTVL.

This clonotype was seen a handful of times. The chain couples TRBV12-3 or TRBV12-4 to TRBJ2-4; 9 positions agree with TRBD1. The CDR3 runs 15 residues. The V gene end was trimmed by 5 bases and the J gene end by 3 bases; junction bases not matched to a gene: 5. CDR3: CASSVDRGVKNIQYF. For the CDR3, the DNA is TGTGCCAGCAGTGTGGACAGGGGTGTCAAAAACATTCAGTACTTC.

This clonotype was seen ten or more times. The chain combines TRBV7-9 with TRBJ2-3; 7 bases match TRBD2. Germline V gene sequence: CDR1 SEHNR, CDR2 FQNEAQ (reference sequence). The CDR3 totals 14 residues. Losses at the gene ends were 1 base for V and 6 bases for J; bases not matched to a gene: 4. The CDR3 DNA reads TGTGCCAGCAGCTTAGTTGCGGGAGCCGATACGCAGTATTTT. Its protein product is CASSLVAGADTQYF.

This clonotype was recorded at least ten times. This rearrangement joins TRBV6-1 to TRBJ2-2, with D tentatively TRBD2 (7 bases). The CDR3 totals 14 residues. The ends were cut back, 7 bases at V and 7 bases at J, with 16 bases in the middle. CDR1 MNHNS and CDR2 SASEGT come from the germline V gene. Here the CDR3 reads CASTRGARIGELFF. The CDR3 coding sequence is TGTGCCAGCACACGGGGGGCGCGTATCGGGGAGCTGTTTTTT.

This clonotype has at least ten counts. As DNA, the CDR3 is TGTGCCAGCAGCCCGGGACAGGGGGCCTCACCCCTCCACTTT. It encodes CASSPGQGASPLHF. V usage is TRBV28 and J usage is TRBJ1-6, with 12 bases identical to TRBD1. The junction had 4 bases not matched to a gene; V was cut back by 6 bases and J by 10 bases. This CDR3 has 14 amino acids. Per germline, CDR1 MDHEN and CDR2 SYDVKM.

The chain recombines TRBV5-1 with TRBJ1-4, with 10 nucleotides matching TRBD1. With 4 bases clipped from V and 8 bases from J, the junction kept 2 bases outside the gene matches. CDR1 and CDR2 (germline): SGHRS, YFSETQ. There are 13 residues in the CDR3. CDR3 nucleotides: TGCGCCAGCAGCGGGGGACAGGGGGAAAAACTGTTTTTT. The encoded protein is CASSGGQGEKLFF.

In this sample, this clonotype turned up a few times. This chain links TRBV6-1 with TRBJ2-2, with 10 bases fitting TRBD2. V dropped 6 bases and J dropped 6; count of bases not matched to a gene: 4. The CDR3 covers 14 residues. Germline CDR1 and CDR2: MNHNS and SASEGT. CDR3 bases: TGTGCCAGCAGGCTAGCGGGAGTACCCGGGGAGCTGTTTTTT. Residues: CASRLAGVPGELFF.

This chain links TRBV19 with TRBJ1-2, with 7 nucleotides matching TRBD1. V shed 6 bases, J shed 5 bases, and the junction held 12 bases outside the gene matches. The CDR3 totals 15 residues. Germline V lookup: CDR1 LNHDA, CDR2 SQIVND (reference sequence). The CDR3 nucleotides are TGTGCCAGTAGCAAACGAGACAGGGTAGAATATGGCTACACCTTC. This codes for CASSKRDRVEYGYTF.

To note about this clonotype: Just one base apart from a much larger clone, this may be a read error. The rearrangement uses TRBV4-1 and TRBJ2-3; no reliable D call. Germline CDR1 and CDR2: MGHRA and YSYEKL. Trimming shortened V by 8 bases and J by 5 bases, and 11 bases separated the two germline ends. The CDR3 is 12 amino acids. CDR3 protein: CASQTELDTQYF. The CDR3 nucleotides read TGCGCCAGCCAAACCGAGTTAGATACGCAGTATTTT.

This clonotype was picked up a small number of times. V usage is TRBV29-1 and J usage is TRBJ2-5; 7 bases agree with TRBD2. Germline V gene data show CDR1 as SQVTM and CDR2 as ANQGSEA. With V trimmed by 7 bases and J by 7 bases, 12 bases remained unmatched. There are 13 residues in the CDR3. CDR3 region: CSAYSSGMATQYF. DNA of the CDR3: TGCAGCGCGTATTCAAGCGGGATGGCGACCCAGTACTTC.

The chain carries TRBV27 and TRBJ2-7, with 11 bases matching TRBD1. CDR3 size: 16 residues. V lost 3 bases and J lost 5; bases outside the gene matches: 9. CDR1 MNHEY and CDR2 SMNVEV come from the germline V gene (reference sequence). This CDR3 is CASSFRDRGVLDEQYF. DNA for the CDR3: TGTGCCAGCAGTTTTAGGGACAGGGGGGTTTTGGACGAGCAGTACTTC.

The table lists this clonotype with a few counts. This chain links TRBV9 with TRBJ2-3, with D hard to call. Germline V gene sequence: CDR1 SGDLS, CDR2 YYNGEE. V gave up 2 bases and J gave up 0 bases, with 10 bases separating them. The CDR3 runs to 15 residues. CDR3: CASSVRRSSTDTQYF. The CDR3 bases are TGTGCCAGCAGCGTTCGGCGTTCAAGCACAGATACGCAGTATTTT.

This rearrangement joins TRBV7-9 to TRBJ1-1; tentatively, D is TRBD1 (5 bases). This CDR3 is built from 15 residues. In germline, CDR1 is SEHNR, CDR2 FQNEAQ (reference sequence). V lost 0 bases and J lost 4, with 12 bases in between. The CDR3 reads CASSLASGCVTEAFF. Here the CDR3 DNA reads TGTGCCAGCAGCTTAGCGTCAGGGTGTGTCACTGAAGCTTTCTTT.

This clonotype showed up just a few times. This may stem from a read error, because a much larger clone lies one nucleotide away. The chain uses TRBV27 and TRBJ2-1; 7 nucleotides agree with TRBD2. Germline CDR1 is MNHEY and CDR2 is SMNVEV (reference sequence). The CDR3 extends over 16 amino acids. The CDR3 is CASSMTSRVSYNGQFF. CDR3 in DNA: TGTGCCAGCAGTATGACTAGCAGGGTCTCCTACAATGGGCAGTTCTTC.

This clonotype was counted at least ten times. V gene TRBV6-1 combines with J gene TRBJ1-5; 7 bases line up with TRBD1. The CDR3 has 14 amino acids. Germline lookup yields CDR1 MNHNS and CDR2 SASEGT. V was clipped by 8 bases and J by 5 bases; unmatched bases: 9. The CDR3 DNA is TGTGCCAGCTTTACAGGGGCAAATGATCAGCCCCAGCATTTT. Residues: CASFTGANDQPQHF.

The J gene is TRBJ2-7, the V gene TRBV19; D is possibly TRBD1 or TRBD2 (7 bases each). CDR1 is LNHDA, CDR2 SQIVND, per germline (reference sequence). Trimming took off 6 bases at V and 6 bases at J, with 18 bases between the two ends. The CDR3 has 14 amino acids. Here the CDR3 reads CASSQGGYTAEQYF. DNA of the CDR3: TGTGCCAGTAGCCAGGGGGGGTATACGGCCGAGCAGTACTTC.

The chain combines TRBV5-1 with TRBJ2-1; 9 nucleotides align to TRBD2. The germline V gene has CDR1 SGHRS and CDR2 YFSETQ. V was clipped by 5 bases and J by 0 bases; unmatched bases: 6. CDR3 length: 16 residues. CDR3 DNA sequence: TGCGCCAGCAGACAAAGCGGGGGGAGCTCCTACAATGAGCAGTTCTTC. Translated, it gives CASRQSGGSSYNEQFF.